This is a list of T cell receptor beta chains from one sample in a study of shared clonotypes between healthy human individuals. Assay: immunoSEQ multiplex PCR; the TCRdb copy retains only in-frame clones and omits some. This repertoire shows some 2,100,000 clones, approximately 96% found once; its top ten account for 0.1% to 0.15%. Specimen: naive CD4+ T cells sorted from blood. Receptor source: a man younger than 35 in good health. Each CDR3 is given with its conserved first and last residue. D genes are given only for firm matches. Expanded clones are given a class, and other clones once, few, many or no size at all.

V gene	D gene	J gene	clone size	CDR3 DNA	CDR3 protein
TRBV7-2	.	TRBJ1-1	.	TGTGCCAGCAGCCAGCCCACGAACACTGAAGCTTTCTTT	CASSQPTNTEAFF
TRBV18	.	TRBJ2-5	few	TGTGCCAGCTCACCGCTACTATCGTACCAAGAGACCCAGTACTTC	CASSPLLSYQETQYF
TRBV11-2	TRBD1	TRBJ1-4	once	TGTGCCAGCAGCTTTAACAGGGGGCGAGAAAAACTGTTTTTT	CASSFNRGREKLFF
TRBV10-3	.	TRBJ1-1	.	TGTGCCATCAGTGATAAGGTCAGGAACACTGAAGCTTTCTTT	CAISDKVRNTEAFF
TRBV7-2	.	TRBJ2-5	.	TGTGCCAGCAGCTTATCCCGGGGGGAGACCCAGTACTTC	CASSLSRGETQYF
TRBV19	TRBD2	TRBJ2-1	.	TGTGCCAGTAGAACTAGCGGGAGCGTCAATGAGCAGTTCTTC	CASRTSGSVNEQFF
TRBV4-1	.	TRBJ1-2	.	TGCGCCAGCAGCCCTCCGTTTGGGGGCTACACCTTC	CASSPPFGGYTF
TRBV30	.	TRBJ1-1	.	TGTGCCTGGAGTGGCCTAAAGGATAAGAACACTGAAGCTTTCTTT	CAWSGLKDKNTEAFF
TRBV6-6	.	TRBJ2-7	.	TGTGCCAGCACTGAGGGGCAGGGGGGCCCCTACGAGCAGTACTTC	CASTEGQGGPYEQYF
TRBV7-3	TRBD2	TRBJ2-3	once	TGTGCCAGCAGCCCGAGCGGGGCGGCTACGCAGTATTTT	CASSPSGAATQYF
TRBV30	TRBD2	TRBJ2-1	once	TGTGCCTGGAGGGGAGCTAGCGGGCCCAGCTCCTACAATGAGCAGTTCTTC	CAWRGASGPSSYNEQFF
TRBV7-8	.	TRBJ1-1	.	TGTGCCAGCAGCTTACGAGAGAACACTGAAGCTTTCTTT	CASSLRENTEAFF
TRBV18	.	TRBJ1-1	.	TGTGCCAGCTCACCCCCGGCGGTGCTGAACACTGAAGCTTTCTTT	CASSPPAVLNTEAFF
TRBV18	TRBD2	TRBJ2-1	.	TGTGCCAGCTCACCACCTCTGCAGACTAGCGGGAGGGCCGAGGGCAATGAGCAGTTCTTC	CASSPPLQTSGRAEGNEQFF
TRBV18	TRBD2	TRBJ2-6	once	TGTGCCAGCTCACAATTAGCGGGGGAGAGCTCTGGGGCCAACGTCCTGACTTTC	CASSQLAGESSGANVLTF
TRBV5-1	TRBD1	TRBJ2-2	.	TGCGCCAGCAGCGACAGGGGGGAAAACACCGGGGAGCTGTTTTTT	CASSDRGENTGELFF
TRBV6-4	TRBD1	TRBJ2-5	once	TGTGCCAGCCCTTTACAGGGGGCATTCCCCCCAACCCAGACCCAGTACTTC	CASPLQGAFPPTQTQYF
TRBV9	.	TRBJ1-4	.	TGTGCCAGCAGCGTATTGGACAGCCCAAATGAAAAACTGTTTTTT	CASSVLDSPNEKLFF
TRBV28	.	TRBJ1-1	.	TGTGCCAGCAGTCCAGCTACGGGCTACACTGAAGCTTTCTTT	CASSPATGYTEAFF
TRBV2	.	TRBJ2-3	.	TGTGCCAGCAGTGAATCGACTACGCAGTATTTT	CASSESTTQYF
TRBV6-1	.	TRBJ2-1	once	TGTGCCAGCAGGATATTGTACAATGAGCAGTTCTTC	CASRILYNEQFF
TRBV7-9	.	TRBJ2-3	once	TGTGCCAGCAGCTGGACAGTCACAGATACGCAGTATTTT	CASSWTVTDTQYF
TRBV7-2	.	TRBJ2-5	.	TGTGCCAGCAGTCCCACTATGGCGCAAGAGACCCAGTACTTC	CASSPTMAQETQYF
TRBV5-1	TRBD1	TRBJ2-3	.	TGCGCCAGCAGCTCGGGACAGTTCGGGACAGATACGCAGTATTTT	CASSSGQFGTDTQYF
TRBV4-1	.	TRBJ2-7	.	TGCGCCAGCACACCACCGGGACGGAACTACGAGCAGTACTTC	CASTPPGRNYEQYF
TRBV5-1	.	TRBJ2-2	.	TGCGCCAGCAGCTTGGCCCCGACGGGGAACACCGGGGAGCTGTTTTTT	CASSLAPTGNTGELFF
TRBV9	.	TRBJ2-3	.	TGTGCCAGCAGCGAGGGGGAGGGGACAGATACGCAGTATTTT	CASSEGEGTDTQYF
TRBV5-1	.	TRBJ1-5	.	TGCGCCAGCAGCTTGGTGCCAAATCAGCCCCAGCATTTT	CASSLVPNQPQHF
TRBV10-3	.	TRBJ1-5	.	TGTGCCATCAGTGAGTCGGGGACGGGGGTTCAGCCCCAGCATTTT	CAISESGTGVQPQHF
TRBV5-1	TRBD1	TRBJ2-2	.	TGCGCCAGCAGCTTGGATGGGACAGCCACCGGGGAGCTGTTTTTT	CASSLDGTATGELFF
TRBV25-1	.	TRBJ2-5	.	TGTGCCAGCAGTGACCCGCCCACCGGGACCCAGTACTTC	CASSDPPTGTQYF
TRBV5-1	.	TRBJ2-5	.	TGCGCCAGCAGCTTGGGGGGCCAGACACCGAAAGAGACCCAGTACTTC	CASSLGGQTPKETQYF
TRBV18	.	TRBJ2-2	.	TGTGCCAGCTCACCACCGAACAGTAACACCGGGGAGCTGTTTTTT	CASSPPNSNTGELFF
TRBV2	.	TRBJ1-6	.	TGTGCCAGCAGTGCCTTCCCGGTAGGTTATAATTCACCCCTCCACTTT	CASSAFPVGYNSPLHF
TRBV19	TRBD1	TRBJ2-7	.	TGTGCCAGTCGTACCAGGACAGGGGGATCCTACGAGCAGTACTTC	CASRTRTGGSYEQYF
TRBV6-4	.	TRBJ1-1	.	TGTGCCAGCAGTGCTTCTGACCAGACTGAAGCTTTCTTT	CASSASDQTEAFF
TRBV30	.	TRBJ2-3	.	TGTGCCTGGATGGGCAGGGGCGCAGATACGCAGTATTTT	CAWMGRGADTQYF
TRBV28	.	TRBJ2-2	.	TGTGCCAGCAGTCTCAACACCGGGGAGCTGTTTTTT	CASSLNTGELFF
TRBV18	TRBD2	TRBJ2-7	.	TGTGCCAGCTCACTTGTCGGGACTAGCGGGAGTGGGGACGAGCAGTACTTC	CASSLVGTSGSGDEQYF
TRBV5-5	.	TRBJ2-7	.	TGTGCCAGCAGCCCTGGGGTGGGCGAGCAGTACTTC	CASSPGVGEQYF
TRBV7-9	.	TRBJ2-5	.	TGTGCCAGCAGCTTAGGGACACAAGAGACCCAGTACTTC	CASSLGTQETQYF
TRBV9	.	TRBJ2-1	.	TGTGCCAGCAGCGCTCTCGTGGGGGCCGGTAATGAGCAGTTCTTC	CASSALVGAGNEQFF
TRBV6-1	.	TRBJ2-7	few	TGTGCCAGCAGTGAAGCTTACGAGCAGTACTTC	CASSEAYEQYF
TRBV5-8	.	TRBJ1-3	.	TGTGCCAGCAGCGTAATCCGGAGCTCTGGAAACACCATATATTTT	CASSVIRSSGNTIYF
TRBV27	.	TRBJ2-7	.	TGTGCCAGCAGCACTCAGATGGTAAAGAGGAGCGACGAGCAGTACTTC	CASSTQMVKRSDEQYF
TRBV15	TRBD1	TRBJ1-2	.	TGTGCCACCAGCAGGGGGGGACAGGTTAACTATGGCTACACCTTC	CATSRGGQVNYGYTF
TRBV7-9	TRBD1	TRBJ1-5	.	TGTGCCAGTAGCTCAGGGGACAGCCAGCATTTT	CASSSGDSQHF
TRBV19	TRBD1	TRBJ2-3	.	TGTGCCAGTAGTTCCACCGGGACAGGGAGCACAGATACGCAGTATTTT	CASSSTGTGSTDTQYF
TRBV15	.	TRBJ1-1	.	TGTGCCACCAGCAGGGATCGACAGGCGACTATGAACACTGAAGCTTTCTTT	CATSRDRQATMNTEAFF
TRBV6-5	TRBD2	TRBJ2-7	.	TGTGCCAGCAGCTCTACCGGGACTAGCGGGAGTCAGAACTTC	CASSSTGTSGSQNF
TRBV29-1	.	TRBJ1-1	.	TGCAGCGTTGTTCGGACCATGCAGGCTTTCTTT	CSVVRTMQAFF
TRBV5-1	TRBD1	TRBJ1-2	.	TGCGCCAGCAGCTTGGGGCAGGGGGTTCGTGGCTACACCTTC	CASSLGQGVRGYTF
TRBV7-2	.	TRBJ2-7	.	TGTGCCAGCAGCCGCCGACCCGGGGCGGGGCGCTACGAGCAGTACTTC	CASSRRPGAGRYEQYF
TRBV30	.	TRBJ1-1	once	TGTGCCTGGATGGTGGGGAAAGTTTTCTTT	CAWMVGKVFF
TRBV5-1	.	TRBJ2-7	.	TGCGCCAGCAGATCGGGGGACGAGCAGTACTTC	CASRSGDEQYF
TRBV15	.	TRBJ2-3	.	TGTGCCACCAGCAGAGATAGGGGCACAGATACGCAGTATTTT	CATSRDRGTDTQYF
TRBV14	TRBD2	TRBJ2-7	.	TGTGCCAGCAGCCAAGGTAACTGGCGGGAGACCTCCTACGAGCAGTACTTC	CASSQGNWRETSYEQYF